This TCR beta chain was profiled in a study of shared clonotypes between healthy human individuals. Comment on this clone: Its cognate antigen is unknown.

Naive CD8 cells lacked CD45RO and underwent positive selection for CCR7, leaving out terminally differentiated effector memory CD45RA+ cells. Study-level results: Depth was large, yet rarefaction showed that sorted-subset sequencing was incomplete.

TCRdb's table, derived via immunoSEQ multiplex PCR, lists solely in-frame clones and lacks some. The data hold hundreds of thousands of clones, with about 95% observed a single time. The origin of this receptor is a woman aged 25 to 39 in good health. Sequences were obtained from naive CD8+ T cells sorted from blood.

The CDR3, as DNA: TGTGCCAGCGGCGGAGAGCGGGAGATGGACAATGAGCAGTTCTTC. Its translation: CASGGEREMDNEQFF. J is TRBJ2-1 and V is TRBV7-9, with 8 bases identical to TRBD2. Germline CDR1 reads SEHNR; CDR2 reads FQNEAQ (reference sequence). The CDR3 is made up of 15 amino acids. V gave up 8 bases and J gave up 5 bases; unmatched junction bases: 11.